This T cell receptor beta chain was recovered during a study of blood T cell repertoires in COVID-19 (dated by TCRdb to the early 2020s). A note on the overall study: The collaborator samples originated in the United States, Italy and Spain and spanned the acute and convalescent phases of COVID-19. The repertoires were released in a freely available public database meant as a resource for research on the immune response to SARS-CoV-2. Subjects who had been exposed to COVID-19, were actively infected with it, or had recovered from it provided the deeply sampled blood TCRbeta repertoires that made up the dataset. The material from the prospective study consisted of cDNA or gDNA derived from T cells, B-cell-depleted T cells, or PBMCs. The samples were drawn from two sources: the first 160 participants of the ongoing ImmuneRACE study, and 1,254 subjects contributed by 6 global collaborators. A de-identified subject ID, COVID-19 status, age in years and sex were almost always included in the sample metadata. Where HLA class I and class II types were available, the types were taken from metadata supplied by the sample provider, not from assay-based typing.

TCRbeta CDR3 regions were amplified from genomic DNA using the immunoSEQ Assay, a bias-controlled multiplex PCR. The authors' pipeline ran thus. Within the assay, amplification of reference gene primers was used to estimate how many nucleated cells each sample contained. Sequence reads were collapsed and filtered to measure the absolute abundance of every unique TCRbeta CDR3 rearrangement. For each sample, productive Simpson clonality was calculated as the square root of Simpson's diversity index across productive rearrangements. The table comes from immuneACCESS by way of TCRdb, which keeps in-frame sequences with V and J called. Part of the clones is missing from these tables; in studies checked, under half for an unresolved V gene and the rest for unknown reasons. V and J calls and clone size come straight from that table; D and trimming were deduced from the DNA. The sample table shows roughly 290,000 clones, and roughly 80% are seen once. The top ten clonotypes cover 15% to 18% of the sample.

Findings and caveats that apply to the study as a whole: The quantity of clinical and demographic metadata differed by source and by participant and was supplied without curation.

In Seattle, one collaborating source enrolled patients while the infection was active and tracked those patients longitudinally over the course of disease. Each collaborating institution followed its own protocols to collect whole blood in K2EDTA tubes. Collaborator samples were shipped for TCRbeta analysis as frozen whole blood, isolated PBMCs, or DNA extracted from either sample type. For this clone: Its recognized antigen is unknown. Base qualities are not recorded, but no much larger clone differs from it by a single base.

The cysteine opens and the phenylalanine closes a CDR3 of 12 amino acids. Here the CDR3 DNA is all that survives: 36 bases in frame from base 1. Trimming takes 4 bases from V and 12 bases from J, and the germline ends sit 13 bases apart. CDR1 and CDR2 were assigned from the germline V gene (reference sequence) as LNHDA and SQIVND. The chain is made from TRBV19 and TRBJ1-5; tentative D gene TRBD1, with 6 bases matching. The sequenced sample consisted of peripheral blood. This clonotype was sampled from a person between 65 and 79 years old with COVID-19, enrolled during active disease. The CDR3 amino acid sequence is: CASSSRDKDQHF. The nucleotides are TGTGCCAGTAGTAGCCGGGACAAGGACCAGCATTTT.